The TCR beta chain under discussion was sequenced for a study of blood T cell repertoires in COVID-19. Sequencing used immunoSEQ multiplex PCR; TCRdb keeps in-frame clones, though not all of them. The data contain some 130,000 clones, approximately 85% of them singletons. The CDR3 runs to 14 residues. Germline lookup yields CDR1 SGHRS and CDR2 YFSETQ. V was pared by 5 bases and J by 1 base, with 12 bases between. V and J are TRBV5-1 and TRBJ2-5, with TRBD2 as a possible D gene (6 bases). This sequence was found in a man older than 75 with acute or convalescent COVID-19. The sample was peripheral blood. The CDR3 sequence: CASRLLGGQETQYF. The CDR3, as DNA: TGCGCCAGCAGGTTATTGGGGGGCCAAGAGACCCAGTACTTC.